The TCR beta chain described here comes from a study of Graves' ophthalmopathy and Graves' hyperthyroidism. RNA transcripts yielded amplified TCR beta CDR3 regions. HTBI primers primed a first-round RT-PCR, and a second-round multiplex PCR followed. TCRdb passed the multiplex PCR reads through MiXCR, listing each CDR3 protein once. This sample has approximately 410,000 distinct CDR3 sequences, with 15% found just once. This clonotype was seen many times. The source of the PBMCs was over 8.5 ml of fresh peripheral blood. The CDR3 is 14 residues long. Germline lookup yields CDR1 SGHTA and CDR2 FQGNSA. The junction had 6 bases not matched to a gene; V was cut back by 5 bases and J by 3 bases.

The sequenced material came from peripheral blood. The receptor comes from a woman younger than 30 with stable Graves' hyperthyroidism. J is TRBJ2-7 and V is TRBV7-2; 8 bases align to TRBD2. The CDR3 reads CASSPQAGGYEQYF. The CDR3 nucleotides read TGTGCCAGCAGCCCCCAGGCGGGGGGCTACGAGCAGTACTTC.